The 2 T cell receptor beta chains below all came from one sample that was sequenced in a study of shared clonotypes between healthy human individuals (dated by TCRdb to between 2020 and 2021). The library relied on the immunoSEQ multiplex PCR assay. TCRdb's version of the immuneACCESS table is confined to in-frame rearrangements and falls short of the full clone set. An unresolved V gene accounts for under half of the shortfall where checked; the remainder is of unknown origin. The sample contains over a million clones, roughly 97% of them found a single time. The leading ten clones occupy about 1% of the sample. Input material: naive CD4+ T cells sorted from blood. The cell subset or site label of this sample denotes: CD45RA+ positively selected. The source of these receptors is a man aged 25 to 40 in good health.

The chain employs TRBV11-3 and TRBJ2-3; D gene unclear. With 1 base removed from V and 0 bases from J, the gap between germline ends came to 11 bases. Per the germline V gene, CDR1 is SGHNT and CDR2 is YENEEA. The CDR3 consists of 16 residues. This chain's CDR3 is CASSLVAGPSTDTQYF. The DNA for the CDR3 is TGTGCCAGCAGCTTAGTCGCCGGGCCGAGCACAGATACGCAGTATTTT.

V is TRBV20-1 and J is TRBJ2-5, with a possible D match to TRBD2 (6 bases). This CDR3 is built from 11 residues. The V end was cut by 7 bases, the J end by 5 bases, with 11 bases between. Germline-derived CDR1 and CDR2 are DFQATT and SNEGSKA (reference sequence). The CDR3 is CSVSGVETQYF. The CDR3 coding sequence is TGCAGTGTTTCGGGAGTTGAGACCCAGTACTTC.